The rows below give T cell receptor beta chains drawn from one sample of a study of Graves' ophthalmopathy and Graves' hyperthyroidism. TCRdb passed the multiplex PCR reads through MiXCR, listing each CDR3 protein once. The profile shows about 420,000 distinct CDR3 sequences, under 25% of them singletons. Sequenced input: peripheral blood. All receptors come from a woman under 30 with stable Graves' hyperthyroidism. The CDR3 runs from the conserved cysteine through the conserved F or W. A D gene is named only where the DNA matches it firmly. Some rows have no size entry. The others give once, few or many, or a class for an expanded clone.

v_gene	d_gene	abundance	j_gene	CDR3aa	CDR3nt
TRBV15	-	many	TRBJ1-5	CATSRAGTYSNQPQHF	TGTGCCACCAGCAGAGCGGGGACATATAGCAATCAGCCCCAGCATTTT
TRBV19	TRBD1	many	TRBJ2-7	CASSPGGSYEQYF	TGTGCCAGTAGTCCAGGGGGATCCTACGAGCAGTACTTC
TRBV4-2	TRBD1	few	TRBJ2-5	CASSQGFGGQGRKTQYF	TGTGCCAGCAGCCAAGGCTTTGGGGGACAGGGGCGAAAGACCCAGTACTTC
TRBV4-1	-	once	TRBJ2-7	CASSQEGTGQYEQYF	TGCGCCAGCAGCCAAGAAGGTACAGGGCAATACGAGCAGTACTTC
TRBV2	-	many	TRBJ1-1	CASSASQNTEAFF	TGTGCCAGCAGTGCGAGTCAGAACACTGAAGCTTTCTTT
TRBV12-3/TRBV12-4	-	-	TRBJ1-5	CASSFGGKAQHF	TGTGCCAGCAGTTTTGGGGGTAAGGCCCAGCATTTT
TRBV7-6	TRBD2	many	TRBJ2-2	CASSYTSGVNTGELFF	TGTGCCAGCAGCTACACTAGCGGGGTGAACACCGGGGAGCTGTTTTTT
TRBV5-1	-	many	TRBJ1-2	CASFPRARCYGYTF	TGCGCCAGCTTCCCCAGGGCGCGGTGCTATGGCTACACCTTC
TRBV5-1	-	many	TRBJ1-2	CASSLPSEVGYTF	TGCGCCAGCAGCTTACCCTCAGAGGTCGGCTACACCTTC
TRBV6-2/TRBV6-3	TRBD2	many	TRBJ2-2	CASSYAGTSVGVSTGELFF	TGTGCCAGCAGTTACGCCGGGACTAGCGTCGGAGTTAGTACCGGGGAGCTGTTTTTT
TRBV5-1	TRBD1	many	TRBJ2-7	CASSLGQGAREQYF	TGCGCCAGCAGCTTGGGACAGGGGGCGCGAGAGCAGTACTTC
TRBV6-1	-	-	TRBJ2-7	CASSEWDRSYEQYF	TGTGCCAGCAGTGAATGGGACCGGTCCTACGAGCAGTACTTC
TRBV30	TRBD2	-	TRBJ2-5	CAWSRTSAETQYF	TGTGCCTGGAGCCGGACTAGCGCGGAGACCCAGTACTTC
TRBV7-8	-	many	TRBJ2-2	CASSPGKGRTGELFF	TGTGCCAGCAGCCCCGGGAAGGGCCGCACCGGGGAGCTGTTTTTT
TRBV2	-	few	TRBJ2-7	CASSQPGGTSRYDPYEQYF	TGTGCCAGCAGTCAACCAGGGGGGACCTCCCGTTATGATCCCTACGAGCAGTACTTC
TRBV19	-	many	TRBJ1-1	CASQETMNTEAFF	TGTGCCAGCCAGGAAACCATGAACACTGAAGCTTTCTTT
TRBV12-3/TRBV12-4	-	many	TRBJ1-2	CASSLGGAGYTF	TGTGCCAGCAGTTTAGGTGGTGCGGGCTACACCTTC
TRBV10-1	TRBD2	many	TRBJ2-3	CASSRGWAGGTDTQYF	TGCGCCAGCAGCCGAGGGTGGGCGGGAGGCACAGATACGCAGTATTTT
TRBV4-1	-	few	TRBJ2-2	CASSHPKASGGGELFF	TGCGCCAGCAGCCATCCAAAAGCCAGCGGTGGCGGGGAGCTGTTTTTT
TRBV20-1	TRBD2	-	TRBJ2-7	CSAYPSGRTYEQYF	TGCAGTGCTTACCCTAGCGGGAGGACCTACGAGCAGTACTTC
TRBV25-1	-	-	TRBJ2-7	CASSEHGQPSYEQYF	TGTGCCAGCAGTGAACACGGACAGCCATCCTACGAGCAGTACTTC
TRBV19	-	-	TRBJ1-1	CASSIGAGMNTEAFF	TGTGCCAGTAGTATAGGGGCCGGAATGAACACTGAAGCTTTCTTT
TRBV18	-	-	TRBJ1-2	CASSPRPGTYGYTF	TGTGCCAGCTCACCACGGCCGGGTACCTATGGCTACACCTTC
TRBV11-2	-	many	TRBJ2-7	CASSSGVGGYEQYF	TGTGCCAGCAGCTCTGGGGTGGGAGGATACGAGCAGTACTTC
TRBV28	-	-	TRBJ1-1	CASSPTGLGVNTEAFF	TGTGCCAGCAGTCCCACGGGGTTGGGCGTGAACACTGAAGCTTTCTTT
TRBV7-9	-	many	TRBJ1-2	CASSLIERGYGYTF	TGTGCCAGCAGCTTAATAGAACGGGGGTATGGCTACACCTTC
TRBV6-1	-	many	TRBJ1-1	CANSPPGTEAFF	TGTGCCAACAGTCCCCCGGGCACTGAAGCTTTCTTT
TRBV20-1	TRBD1	-	TRBJ2-6	CSAPPTGGISGANVLTF	TGCAGTGCTCCGCCGACAGGGGGGATTTCTGGGGCCAACGTCCTGACTTTC
TRBV12-3/TRBV12-4	-	few	TRBJ2-7	CASRPNLGTDQGAYEQYF	TGTGCCAGCAGGCCAAACCTGGGGACGGATCAAGGGGCCTACGAGCAGTACTTC
TRBV11-2	-	many	TRBJ2-5	CASSPARGGPQETQYF	TGTGCCAGCAGCCCCGCCAGGGGTGGCCCACAAGAGACCCAGTACTTC
TRBV30	-	many	TRBJ2-7	CAWRRTVYEQYF	TGTGCCTGGAGGCGGACAGTCTACGAGCAGTACTTC
TRBV20-1	-	many	TRBJ2-5	CSAKGDLGKETQYF	TGCAGTGCTAAGGGTGACCTCGGGAAAGAGACCCAGTACTTC
TRBV28	-	many	TRBJ2-4	CASSLWEGVNIQYF	TGTGCCAGCAGTTTATGGGAGGGGGTAAACATTCAGTACTTC
TRBV6-2/TRBV6-3	-	many	TRBJ2-2	CASREVAGELFF	TGTGCCAGCAGGGAGGTGGCCGGGGAGCTGTTTTTT
TRBV20-1	-	-	TRBJ1-1	CSASLGAARSEAFF	TGCAGTGCTAGTTTAGGTGCGGCACGATCTGAAGCTTTCTTT
TRBV4-2	TRBD2	-	TRBJ2-2	CASSPTSGRSPGELFF	TGTGCCAGCAGCCCCACTAGCGGGAGATCGCCCGGGGAGCTGTTTTTT
TRBV6-5	TRBD1	many	TRBJ1-5	CASSLGQGVQPQHF	TGTGCCAGCAGTTTAGGGCAGGGGGTTCAGCCCCAGCATTTT
TRBV29-1	-	many	TRBJ2-5	CSVAMETQYF	TGCAGCGTTGCTATGGAGACCCAGTACTTC
TRBV28	TRBD1	many	TRBJ2-7	CASSSGQFFAYEQYF	TGTGCCAGCAGTTCGGGACAGTTTTTTGCCTACGAGCAGTACTTC
TRBV7-8	-	many	TRBJ2-5	CASSLYAAEETQYF	TGTGCCAGCAGCTTATATGCGGCAGAAGAGACCCAGTACTTC
TRBV12-3/TRBV12-4	-	-	TRBJ1-2	CASRGDSRHDGYTF	TGTGCCAGCAGGGGGGACTCTCGCCACGATGGCTACACCTTC
TRBV29-1	TRBD2	many	TRBJ2-7	CSVEDHRLAGSSYEQYF	TGCAGCGTTGAAGATCACCGGCTAGCGGGGAGCTCCTACGAGCAGTACTTC
TRBV20-1	TRBD2	-	TRBJ2-7	CSARGLAEPYEQYF	TGCAGTGCTAGAGGACTAGCGGAACCCTACGAGCAGTACTTC
TRBV12-3/TRBV12-4	-	many	TRBJ2-2	CASRGAGGRTGELFF	TGTGCCAGCAGGGGGGCAGGGGGGAGGACCGGGGAGCTGTTTTTT
TRBV6-1	TRBD2	many	TRBJ2-7	CASSEAASGSYEQYF	TGTGCCAGCAGTGAAGCGGCTAGCGGGAGCTACGAGCAGTACTTC
TRBV20-1	TRBD1	many	TRBJ2-7	CSAKDRGWVQYF	TGCAGTGCTAAGGACAGGGGGTGGGTGCAGTACTTC
TRBV6-1	-	few	TRBJ1-5	CASSAHGAGGSPQHF	TGTGCCAGCAGTGCACACGGCGCGGGGGGATCGCCCCAGCATTTT
TRBV3-1	-	many	TRBJ1-2	CASSIRNYGYTF	TGTGCCAGCAGCATAAGGAACTATGGCTACACCTTC